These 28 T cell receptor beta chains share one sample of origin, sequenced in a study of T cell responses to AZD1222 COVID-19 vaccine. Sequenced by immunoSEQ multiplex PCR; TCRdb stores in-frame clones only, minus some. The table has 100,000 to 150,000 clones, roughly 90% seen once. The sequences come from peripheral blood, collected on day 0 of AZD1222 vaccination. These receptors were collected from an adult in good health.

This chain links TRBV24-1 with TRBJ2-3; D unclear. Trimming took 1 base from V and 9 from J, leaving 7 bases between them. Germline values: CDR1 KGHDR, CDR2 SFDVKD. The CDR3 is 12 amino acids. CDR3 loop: CATSDFPDTQYF. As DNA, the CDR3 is TGTGCCACCAGTGATTTTCCGGACACGCAGTATTTT.

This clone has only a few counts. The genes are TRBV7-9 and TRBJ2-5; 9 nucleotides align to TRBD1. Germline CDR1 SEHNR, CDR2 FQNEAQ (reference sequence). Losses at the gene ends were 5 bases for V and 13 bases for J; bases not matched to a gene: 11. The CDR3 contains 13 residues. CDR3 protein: CASSKLGQGPRYF. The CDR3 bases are TGTGCCAGCAGCAAACTGGGACAGGGCCCCCGGTACTTC.

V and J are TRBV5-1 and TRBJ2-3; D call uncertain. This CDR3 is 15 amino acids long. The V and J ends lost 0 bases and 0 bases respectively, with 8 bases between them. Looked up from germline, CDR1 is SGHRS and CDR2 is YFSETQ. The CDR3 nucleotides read TGCGCCAGCAGCTTGGGGACCTATAGCACAGATACGCAGTATTTT. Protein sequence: CASSLGTYSTDTQYF.

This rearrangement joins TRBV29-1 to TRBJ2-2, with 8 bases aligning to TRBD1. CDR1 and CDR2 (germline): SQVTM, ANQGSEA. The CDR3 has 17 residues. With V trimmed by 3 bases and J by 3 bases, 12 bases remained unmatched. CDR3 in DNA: TGCAGCGTTGAGTCAGGGGACAGGTTTTCGGACACCGGGGAGCTGTTTTTT. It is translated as CSVESGDRFSDTGELFF.

The CDR3 loop reads CATSFDRGSFKQYF. As DNA, the CDR3 is TGTGCCACCAGCTTTGACAGGGGGTCGTTCAAGCAGTACTTC. The rearrangement joins TRBV15 to TRBJ2-7; TRBD1 matches 9 bases. The CDR3 runs 14 residues. With 5 bases clipped from V and 8 bases from J, the junction kept 10 bases outside the gene matches. Germline CDR1 reads LNHNV; CDR2 reads YYDKDF (reference sequence).

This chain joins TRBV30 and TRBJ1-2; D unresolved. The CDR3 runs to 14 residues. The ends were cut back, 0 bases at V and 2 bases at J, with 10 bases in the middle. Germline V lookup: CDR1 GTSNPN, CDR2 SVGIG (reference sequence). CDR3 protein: CAWSVNSGNYGYTF. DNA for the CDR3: TGTGCCTGGAGTGTAAACAGCGGAAACTATGGCTACACCTTC.

The CDR3 here is CASSYVGTGEQYF. CDR3 bases: TGTGCCAGCAGTTACGTCGGGACAGGGGAACAGTACTTC. The J gene is TRBJ2-7, the V gene TRBV6-2 or TRBV6-3; 10 nucleotides line up with TRBD1. The V gene's germline CDR1 is MNHEY and CDR2 SVGEGT. V shed 2 bases, J shed 10 bases, and the junction held 5 bases outside the gene matches. This CDR3 region has 13 residues.

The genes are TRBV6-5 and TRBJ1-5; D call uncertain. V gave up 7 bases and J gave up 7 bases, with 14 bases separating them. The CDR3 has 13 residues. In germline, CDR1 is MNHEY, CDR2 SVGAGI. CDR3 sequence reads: CASMSWVDQPQHF. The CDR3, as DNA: TGTGCCAGCATGAGCTGGGTGGACCAGCCCCAGCATTTT.

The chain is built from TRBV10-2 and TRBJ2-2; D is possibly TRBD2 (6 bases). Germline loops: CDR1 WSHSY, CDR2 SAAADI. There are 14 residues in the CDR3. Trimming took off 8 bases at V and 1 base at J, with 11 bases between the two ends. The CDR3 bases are TGCGCCAGCGGACTCGGGGGGAACACCGGGGAGCTGTTTTTT. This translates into CASGLGGNTGELFF.

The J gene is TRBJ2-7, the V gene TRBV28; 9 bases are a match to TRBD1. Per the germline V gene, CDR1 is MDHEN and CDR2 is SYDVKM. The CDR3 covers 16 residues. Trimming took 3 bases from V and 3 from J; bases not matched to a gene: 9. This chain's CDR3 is CASSFFPSTGGYEQYF. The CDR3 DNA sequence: TGTGCCAGCAGTTTTTTTCCCTCGACAGGGGGCTACGAGCAGTACTTC.

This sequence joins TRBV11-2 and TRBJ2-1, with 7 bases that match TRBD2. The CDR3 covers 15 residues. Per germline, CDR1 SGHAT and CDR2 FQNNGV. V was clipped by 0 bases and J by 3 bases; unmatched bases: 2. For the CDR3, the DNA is TGTGCCAGCAGCTTAGATGCTAGCGGCTACAATGAGCAGTTCTTC. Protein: CASSLDASGYNEQFF.

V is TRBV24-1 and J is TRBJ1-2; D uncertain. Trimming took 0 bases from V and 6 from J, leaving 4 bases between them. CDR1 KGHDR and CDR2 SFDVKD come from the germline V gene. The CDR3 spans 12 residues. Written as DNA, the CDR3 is TGTGCCACCAGTGATTTGACTGATGGCTACACCTTC. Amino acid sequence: CATSDLTDGYTF.

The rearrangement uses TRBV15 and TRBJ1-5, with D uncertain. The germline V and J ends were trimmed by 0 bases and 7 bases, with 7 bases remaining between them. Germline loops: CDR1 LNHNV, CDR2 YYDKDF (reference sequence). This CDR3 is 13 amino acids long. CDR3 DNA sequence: TGTGCCACCAGCAGAGATTGGAGCCAGCCCCAGCATTTT. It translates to CATSRDWSQPQHF.

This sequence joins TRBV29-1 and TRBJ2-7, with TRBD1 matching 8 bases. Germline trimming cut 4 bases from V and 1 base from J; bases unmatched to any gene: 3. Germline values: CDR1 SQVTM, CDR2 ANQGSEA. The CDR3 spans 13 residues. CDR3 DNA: TGCAGCGTTGTTACAGGGGGGTCCTACGAGCAGTACTTC. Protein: CSVVTGGSYEQYF.

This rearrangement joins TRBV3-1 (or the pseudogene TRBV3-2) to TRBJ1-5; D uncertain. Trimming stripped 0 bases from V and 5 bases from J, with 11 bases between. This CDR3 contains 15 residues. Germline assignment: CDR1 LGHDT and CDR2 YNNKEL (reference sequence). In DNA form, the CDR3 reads TGTGCCAGCAGCCAAGACACCCAACCTCATCAGCCCCAGCATTTT. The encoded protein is CASSQDTQPHQPQHF.

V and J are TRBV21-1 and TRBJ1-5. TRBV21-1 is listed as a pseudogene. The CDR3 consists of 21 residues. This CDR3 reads CASSGILAAGRSLYSNQPQHF. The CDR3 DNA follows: TGTGCCAGCAGCGGAATCCTGGCTGCGGGACGGAGCCTTTATAGCAATCAGCCCCAGCATTTT.

The CDR3 region has the DNA TGTGCCAGCCTTCGTTCAGGCCTCCTAAACTCTGGAAACACCATATATTTT. This gives the protein CASLRSGLLNSGNTIYF. The chain employs TRBV5-6 and TRBJ1-3; D remains ambiguous. V shed 7 bases and J shed 0 bases, with 20 bases lying between them. The CDR3 covers 17 residues. Germline V gene data show CDR1 as SGHDT and CDR2 as YYEEEE.

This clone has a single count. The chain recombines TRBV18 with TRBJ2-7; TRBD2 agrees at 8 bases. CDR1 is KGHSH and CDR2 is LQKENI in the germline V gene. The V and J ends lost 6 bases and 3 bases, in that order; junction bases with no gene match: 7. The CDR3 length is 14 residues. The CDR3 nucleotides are TGTGCCAGCTCCGGTGCGGGGGGAAGCTACGAGCAGTACTTC. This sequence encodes CASSGAGGSYEQYF.

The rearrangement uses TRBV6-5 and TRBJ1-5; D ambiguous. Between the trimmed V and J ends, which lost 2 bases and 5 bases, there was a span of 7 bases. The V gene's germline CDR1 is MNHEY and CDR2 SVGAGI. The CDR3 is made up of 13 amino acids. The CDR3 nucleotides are TGTGCCAGCAGTTACACAGAAGATCAGCCCCAGCATTTT. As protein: CASSYTEDQPQHF.

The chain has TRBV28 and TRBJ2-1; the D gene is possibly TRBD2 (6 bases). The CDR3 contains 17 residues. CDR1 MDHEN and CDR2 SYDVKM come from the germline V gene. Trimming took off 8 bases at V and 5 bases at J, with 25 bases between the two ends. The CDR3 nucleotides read TGTGCCAGCTACCCGGGACTCAAGGTGCCGCGTCACAATGAGCAGTTCTTC. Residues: CASYPGLKVPRHNEQFF.

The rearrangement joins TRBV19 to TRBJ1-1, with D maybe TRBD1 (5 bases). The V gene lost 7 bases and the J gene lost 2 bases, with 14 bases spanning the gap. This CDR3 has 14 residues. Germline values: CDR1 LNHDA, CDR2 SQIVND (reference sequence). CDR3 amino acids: CASTLGHANTEAFF. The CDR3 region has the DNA TGTGCCAGTACACTTGGACACGCAAACACTGAAGCTTTCTTT.

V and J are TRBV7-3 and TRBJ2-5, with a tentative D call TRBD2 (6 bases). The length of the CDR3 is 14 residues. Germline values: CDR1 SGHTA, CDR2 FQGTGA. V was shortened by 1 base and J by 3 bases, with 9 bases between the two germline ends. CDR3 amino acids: CASSLMGLKETQYF. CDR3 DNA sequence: TGTGCCAGCAGCTTAATGGGACTCAAAGAGACCCAGTACTTC. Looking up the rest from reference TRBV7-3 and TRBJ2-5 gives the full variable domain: GAGVSQTPSNKVTEKGKYVELRCDPISGHTALYWYRQSLGQGPEFLIYFQGTGAADDSGLPNDRFFAVRPEGSVSTLKIQRTERGDSAVYLCASSLMGLKETQYFGPGTRLLVL.

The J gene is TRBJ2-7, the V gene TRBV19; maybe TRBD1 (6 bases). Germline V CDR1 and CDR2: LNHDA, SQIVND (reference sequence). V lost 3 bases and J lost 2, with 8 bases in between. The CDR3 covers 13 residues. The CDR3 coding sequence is TGTGCCAGTAGTATTACAGGGCCCTACGAGCAGTACTTC. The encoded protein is CASSITGPYEQYF.

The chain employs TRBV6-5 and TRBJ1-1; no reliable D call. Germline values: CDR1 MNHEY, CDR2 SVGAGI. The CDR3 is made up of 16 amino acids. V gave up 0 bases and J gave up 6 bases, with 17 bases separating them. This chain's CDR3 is CASSYSQDLGRAEAFF. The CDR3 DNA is TGTGCCAGCAGTTACTCCCAGGACCTGGGAAGGGCTGAAGCTTTCTTT.

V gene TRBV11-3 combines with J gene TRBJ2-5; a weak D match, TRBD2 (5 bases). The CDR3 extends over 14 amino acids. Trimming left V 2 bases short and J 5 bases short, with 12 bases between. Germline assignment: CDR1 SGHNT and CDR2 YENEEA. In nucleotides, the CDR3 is TGTGCCAGCAGCTTACTGGTGGGAGAGGAGACCCAGTACTTC. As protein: CASSLLVGEETQYF.

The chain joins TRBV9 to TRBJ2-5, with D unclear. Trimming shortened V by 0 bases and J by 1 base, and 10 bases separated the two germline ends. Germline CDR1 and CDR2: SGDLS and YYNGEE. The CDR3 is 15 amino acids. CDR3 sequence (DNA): TGTGCCAGCAGCGTAGATTTGTCTAGCCAAGAGACCCAGTACTTC. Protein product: CASSVDLSSQETQYF.

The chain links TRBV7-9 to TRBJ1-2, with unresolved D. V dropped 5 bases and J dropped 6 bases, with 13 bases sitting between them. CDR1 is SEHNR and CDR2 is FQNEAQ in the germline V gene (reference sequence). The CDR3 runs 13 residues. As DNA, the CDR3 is TGTGCCAGCAGCCCCGGGCAGCTTCATGGCTACACCTTC. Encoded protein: CASSPGQLHGYTF. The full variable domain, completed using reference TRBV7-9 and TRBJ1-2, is DTGVSQNPRHKITKRGQNVTFRCDPISEHNRLYWYRQTLGQGPEFLTYFQNEAQLEKSRLLSDRFSAERPKGSFSTLEIQRTEQGDSAMYLCASSPGQLHGYTFGSGTRLTVV.

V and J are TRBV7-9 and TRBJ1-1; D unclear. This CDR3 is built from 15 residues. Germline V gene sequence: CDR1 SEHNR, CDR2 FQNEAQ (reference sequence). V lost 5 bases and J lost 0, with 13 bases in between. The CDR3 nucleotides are TGTGCCAGCAGCCCCCCCGGGATGATGAACACTGAAGCTTTCTTT. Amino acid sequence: CASSPPGMMNTEAFF.